This T cell receptor beta chain was profiled in a study of cytomegalovirus exposure and HLA in healthy donors. The PCR used 60 Vbeta and 13 Jbeta primers. Study processing details: It was a later analysis that counted roughly 80 million unique TCR beta chains, of which approximately 11 million were shared. Libraries were prepared by immunoSEQ multiplex PCR; TCRdb keeps only in-frame clonotypes and omits some of them. V and J calls and clone size are copied from that table; D and trimming were computed from the DNA. The repertoire holds around 160,000 clones, about four fifths seen once, with approximately 8% in the top ten. In germline, CDR1 is LNHDA, CDR2 SQIVND (reference sequence). CDR3 length: 13 residues. With 8 bases clipped from V and 8 bases from J, the junction kept 6 bases outside the gene matches. General study findings and limits: A reported reduction in N-insertions relative to the approximately 640-donor mean was seen in an Asian-associated ancestry cluster in a later analysis. In vitro checks showed that a few CMV-associated chains really do target CMV antigens.

Of note for this clone: Its target is not known.

What was sequenced was PBMCs. This receptor was taken from a male donor in good health and CMV-seropositive. The V gene is TRBV19, the J gene TRBJ2-1; 10 nucleotides line up with TRBD2. The CDR3 reads CASSVLAGHEQFF. The CDR3 DNA is TGTGCCAGTTCTGTACTAGCGGGACATGAGCAGTTCTTC.